The 11 T cell receptor beta chains below were found in one sample sequenced in a study of blood T cell repertoires in COVID-19. The data were produced by immunoSEQ multiplex PCR, yet TCRdb's version contains in-frame clones alone and is incomplete. The repertoire consists of more than 200,000 clones, with 87% occurring once and the leading ten covering 11%. Sequencing input: PBMCs or T cells enriched from blood (not recorded which). These receptors all come from a man in his thirties or forties who had recovered from COVID-19.

The chain links TRBV7-2 to TRBJ2-7; the match to TRBD1 covers 8 bases. The germline gives CDR1 SGHTA, CDR2 FQGNSA. Germline trimming cut 1 base from V and 3 bases from J; bases unmatched to any gene: 11. The CDR3 has 17 residues. CDR3 residues: CASSLEPILTGGYEQYF. As DNA, the CDR3 is TGTGCCAGCAGCTTAGAACCTATTCTAACAGGGGGCTACGAGCAGTACTTC.

The J gene is TRBJ2-7, the V gene TRBV29-1; D might be TRBD2 (5 bases). The germline V and J ends were trimmed by 4 bases and 0 bases, with 7 bases remaining between them. The germline gives CDR1 SQVTM, CDR2 ANQGSEA. CDR3 length equals 12 residues. The CDR3 DNA follows: TGCAGCGTTGGTGGGAGCTCCTACGAGCAGTACTTC. Protein product: CSVGGSSYEQYF.

The chain joins TRBV7-8 to TRBJ1-3, with D maybe TRBD1 (5 bases). Germline lookup yields CDR1 SGHVS and CDR2 FQNEAQ. The germline V and J ends were trimmed by 4 bases and 0 bases, with 16 bases remaining between them. CDR3 length: 17 amino acids. The CDR3 nucleotides read TGTGCCAGCAGCTGGAAGCAGACAGACCGCTCTGGAAACACCATATATTTT. It specifies CASSWKQTDRSGNTIYF.

V usage is TRBV19 and J usage is TRBJ1-6; D is undetermined. The CDR3 has 16 residues. V shed 0 bases and J shed 10 bases, with 16 bases lying between them. The germline V gene encodes CDR1 LNHDA and CDR2 SQIVND (reference sequence). The CDR3 is CASSIESGSRPSPLHF. In nucleotides, the CDR3 is TGTGCCAGTAGTATAGAATCAGGTTCGCGACCATCACCCCTCCACTTT. Combining the CDR3 with reference TRBV19 and TRBJ1-6 gives the whole variable domain DGGITQSPKYLFRKEGQNVTLSCEQNLNHDAMYWYRQDPGQGLRLIYYSQIVNDFQKGDIAEGYSVSREKKESFPLTVTSAQKNPTAFYLCASSIESGSRPSPLHFGNGTRLTVT.

The chain is built from TRBV4-2 and TRBJ2-7, with D possibly being TRBD2 (5 bases). Germline V CDR1 and CDR2: LGHNA, YNFKEQ. V lost 2 bases and J lost 3, with 14 bases in between. The CDR3 covers 15 residues. This chain's CDR3 is CASSQQKLGYYEQYF. The CDR3, as DNA: TGTGCCAGCAGCCAACAAAAACTAGGTTACTACGAGCAGTACTTC.

About this clone: One end of the junction is discordant with germline, which a read error may explain. The V and J genes are TRBV7-7 and TRBJ2-5; the D gene could be TRBD1 or TRBD2 (5 bases each). Germline V gives CDR1 SSHAT, CDR2 FNYEAQ (reference sequence). This CDR3 spans 15 amino acids. The CDR3 spells CASSLGASRSETQYF. The CDR3 coding sequence is TGTGCTAGCAGCTTAGGGGCTAGCAGGTCAGAGACCCAGTACTTC. The whole variable domain, filled in from reference TRBV7-7 and TRBJ2-5, reads GAGVSQSPRYKVTKRGQDVTLRCDPISSHATLYWYQQALGQGPEFLTYFNYEAQPDKSGLPSDRFSAERPEGSISTLTIQRTEQRDSAMYRCASSLGASRSETQYFGPGTRLLVL.

V gene TRBV5-1 combines with J gene TRBJ2-3, with 12 positions matching TRBD2. Germline V gene data show CDR1 as SGHRS and CDR2 as YFSETQ. CDR3 length: 16 residues. Trimming removed 3 bases from V and 6 bases from J; junction bases left unmatched: 8. The CDR3 loop reads CASSSPSGRAFDTQYF. In nucleotides, the CDR3 is TGCGCCAGCAGCTCACCTAGCGGGAGGGCCTTTGATACGCAGTATTTT.

The CDR3 region is CASSWTSGNNEQFF. DNA of the CDR3: TGTGCCAGCAGCTGGACTAGCGGTAACAATGAGCAGTTCTTC. V gene TRBV7-2 combines with J gene TRBJ2-1, with 10 bases lining up with TRBD2. The CDR3 totals 14 residues. The germline gives CDR1 SGHTA, CDR2 FQGNSA. V lost 4 bases to trimming and J lost 5 bases; unmatched junction nucleotides: 2.

The chain couples TRBV4-2 to TRBJ2-1; 7 bases fit TRBD2. This CDR3 is 16 amino acids long. Germline V gene sequence: CDR1 LGHNA, CDR2 YNFKEQ. Losses at the gene ends were 0 bases for V and 4 bases for J; bases not matched to a gene: 6. The CDR3 protein is CASSQDRASGYNEQFF. The CDR3 region has the DNA TGTGCCAGCAGCCAAGATCGGGCTAGCGGATACAATGAGCAGTTCTTC.

The genes are TRBV7-9 and TRBJ2-7; possibly TRBD2 for D (5 bases). This CDR3 comprises 14 residues. The ends were cut back, 4 bases at V and 2 bases at J, with 12 bases in the middle. CDR1 is SEHNR and CDR2 is FQNEAQ in the germline V gene (reference sequence). The CDR3 region has the DNA TGTGCCAGCAGCTCCCGGGGTAAGGCCTACGAGCAGTACTTC. Translating it yields CASSSRGKAYEQYF.

V and J are TRBV6-1 and TRBJ1-1; D is ambiguous. Germline lookup yields CDR1 MNHNS and CDR2 SASEGT. The CDR3 is 14 residues long. Trimming stripped 2 bases from V and 1 base from J, with 8 bases between. Here the CDR3 reads CASSERAGNTEAFF. The CDR3 nucleotides read TGTGCCAGCAGTGAACGCGCGGGGAACACTGAAGCTTTCTTT.